This T cell receptor (beta chain) was captured in a study of cytomegalovirus exposure and HLA in healthy donors. Study summary: The study placed about four fifths of its approximately 360 genotyped donors in the Caucasian-associated ancestry cluster. Regarding the study as a whole: A later analysis found common viral pathogens apparently linked to several of the most significant clusters.

The CDR3 has 14 amino acids. V gave up 6 bases and J gave up 3 bases; unmatched junction bases: 8. Looked up from germline, CDR1 is KGHSH and CDR2 is LQKENI. With regard to this clone: Its cognate antigen is unknown.

This PCR relied on a set of 60 Vbeta primers and 13 Jbeta primers. The assay was immunoSEQ multiplex PCR, and TCRdb's table has in-frame clones only and misses some. The top ten clones hold under 2% of a sample with 150,000 to 250,000 clones, roughly 72% of them seen once. This receptor was taken from a man aged 25-40 years in good health and CMV-seronegative. Sequencing was performed on PBMCs. V gene TRBV18 combines with J gene TRBJ2-7; TRBD1 aligns across 7 bases. This CDR3 reads CASSPLRQGYEQYF. The CDR3 region has the DNA TGTGCCAGCTCCCCCTTGCGACAGGGCTACGAGCAGTACTTC. Full variable domain (rest looked up from reference TRBV18 and TRBJ2-7): NAGVMQNPRHLVRRRGQEARLRCSPMKGHSHVYWYRQLPEEGLKFMVYLQKENIIDESGMPKERFSAEFPKEGPSILRIQQVVRGDSAAYFCASSPLRQGYEQYFGPGTRLTVT.